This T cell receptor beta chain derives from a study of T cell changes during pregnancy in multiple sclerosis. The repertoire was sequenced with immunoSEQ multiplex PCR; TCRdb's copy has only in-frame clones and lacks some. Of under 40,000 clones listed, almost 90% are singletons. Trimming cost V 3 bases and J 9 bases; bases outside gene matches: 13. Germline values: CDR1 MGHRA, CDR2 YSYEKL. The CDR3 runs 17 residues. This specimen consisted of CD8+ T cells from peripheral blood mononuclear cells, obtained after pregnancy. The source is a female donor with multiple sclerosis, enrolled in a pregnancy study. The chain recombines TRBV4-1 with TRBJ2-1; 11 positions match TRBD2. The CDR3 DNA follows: TGCGCCAGCAGCCAGGTCCATAGCGGGGGGGATCTTGGTGAGCAGTTCTTC. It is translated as CASSQVHSGGDLGEQFF.